The clone carrying this T cell receptor beta chain has ten or more counts. Via MiXCR, TCRdb re-called the 5' RACE reads, giving one row per CDR3 protein. The sample contains some 38,000 distinct CDR3 sequences, approximately 3% of which appear only once. This entry belongs to a study of spatial heterogeneity in lung cancer. Time point denoted: sample taken at primary tumor resection. The authors sequenced whole RNA from tumor, nontumor lung or frozen PBMC without sorting. The germline V gene encodes CDR1 SGHRS and CDR2 YFSETQ. The ends were cut back, 5 bases at V and 2 bases at J, with 7 bases in the middle. This CDR3 spans 12 amino acids.

The material was normal lung tissue next to the tumor, obtained at surgery. The origin of this receptor is a male donor with early-stage non-small cell lung cancer. This chain connects TRBV5-1 to TRBJ2-5; no reliable D call. The CDR3 here is CASRVTQETQYF. The CDR3 nucleotides read TGCGCCAGCAGGGTTACACAAGAGACCCAGTACTTC.